Listed below are T cell receptor beta chains from one sample, sequenced in a study of shared clonotypes between healthy human individuals. Method: immunoSEQ multiplex PCR; TCRdb's copy keeps in-frame clones and lacks some. The sample records more than 550,000 clones, 90% to 95% being singletons. The sequenced sample consisted of naive CD8+ T cells sorted from blood. These receptors all come from a man aged 25-40 years in good health. Each CDR3 is given without its conserved first and last residue.

>TRBV5-4
ASSLGAGSSYEQY
>TRBV4-2
ASSQERGDSNQPQH
>TRBV5-1
ASSFGYEQY
>TRBV6-6
ASTGGANEQF
>TRBV6-5
ASSYSHGNEQY
>TRBV29-1
SVEGTGISYEQY
>TRBV7-9
ASSPPGVSYNEQF
>TRBV9
ASSVDLAGAGEQY
>TRBV15
ATSRDEATEYGYT
>TRBV6-1
ASSPGQLYGYT
>TRBV11-2
ASSLEETQY
>TRBV4-1
ASSQVPPGGSSYNEQF
>TRBV4-1
ASSQDNRGEQF
>TRBV28
ASSPWTGTAEAF
>TRBV16
ASSQSAGQGYEQY
>TRBV28
ASRPDRMNTEAF
>TRBV6-1
ASRWAGGFYEQY
>TRBV11-2
ASRDGSYGYT
>TRBV7-9
ASSTRTGINREQY
>TRBV6-5
ASSYSRGLGTEAF